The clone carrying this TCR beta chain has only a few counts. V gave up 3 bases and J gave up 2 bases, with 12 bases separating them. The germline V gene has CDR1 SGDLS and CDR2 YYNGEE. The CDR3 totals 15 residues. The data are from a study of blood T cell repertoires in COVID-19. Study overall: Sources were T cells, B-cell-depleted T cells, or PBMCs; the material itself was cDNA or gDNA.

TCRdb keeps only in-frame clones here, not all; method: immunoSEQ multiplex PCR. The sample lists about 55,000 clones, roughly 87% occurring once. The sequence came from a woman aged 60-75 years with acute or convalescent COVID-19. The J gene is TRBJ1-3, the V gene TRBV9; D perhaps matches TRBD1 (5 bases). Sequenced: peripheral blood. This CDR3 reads CASSARLGAGNTIYF. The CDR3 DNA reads TGTGCCAGCAGCGCCCGTTTAGGGGCTGGAAACACCATATATTTT.